Each of the 11 T cell receptor beta chains below was sequenced from the same sample in a study of graft-versus-host responses after intestinal transplantation. Repertoires were generated with immunoSEQ multiplex PCR, while TCRdb's copy carries only in-frame clones and drops some. Altogether some 9,100 clones are present, roughly 29% being singletons, with the ten largest covering about 3.3%. The starting material was alloreactive CD4+ T cells from a mixed lymphocyte reaction culture, obtained before intestinal transplant. This sample's subset: CFSE-low proliferating T cells sorted from approximately six-day pre-transplant mixed lymphocyte reaction (GvH or HvG direction). The receptors were gathered from a human patient who received an intestinal transplant.

This clone came up a few times. This rearrangement joins TRBV13 to TRBJ2-2, with D perhaps TRBD1 (5 bases). The CDR3 has 17 amino acids. Germline V gene sequence: CDR1 PRHDT, CDR2 FYEKMQ (reference sequence). Trimming took 5 bases from V and 3 from J, leaving 19 bases between them. The CDR3 protein is CASSPPSWGAYTGELFF. The CDR3 bases are TGTGCCAGCAGCCCTCCTTCGTGGGGCGCGTACACCGGGGAGCTGTTTTTT.

This clone was seen a few times. The chain is built from TRBV4-2 and TRBJ1-1, with D unclear. This CDR3 spans 15 amino acids. V was trimmed by 1 base and J by 1 base, leaving 10 bases between them. Germline V CDR1 and CDR2: LGHNA, YNFKEQ. The chain's CDR3 is CASSQGESENTEAFF. In DNA, the CDR3 is TGTGCCAGCAGCCAAGGAGAGTCCGAGAACACTGAAGCTTTCTTT.

This clone is deemed medium-sized (0.01 to 0.1%). The chain links TRBV19 to TRBJ2-7, with unresolved D. CDR3 size: 13 residues. Trimming left V 6 bases short and J 6 bases short, with 15 bases between. CDR1 is LNHDA, CDR2 SQIVND, per germline (reference sequence). Here the CDR3 reads CASSLGPVGEQYF. CDR3 coding DNA: TGTGCCAGTAGCCTCGGCCCCGTAGGCGAGCAGTACTTC.

This chain uses TRBV25-1 with TRBJ2-7; D unresolved. The CDR3 sequence is 16 residues long. Germline V gene sequence: CDR1 MGHDK, CDR2 SYGVNS. Trimming cost V 6 bases and J 0 bases, with 18 bases left between them. DNA for the CDR3: TGTGCCAGCAGGCTACGTACCGCCTCTAGCTCCTACGAGCAGTACTTC. Its translation is CASRLRTASSSYEQYF.

The J gene is TRBJ2-7, the V gene TRBV6-1; a weak D match, TRBD1 (6 bases). This CDR3 region has 14 residues. Germline CDR1 and CDR2: MNHNS and SASEGT. Trimming took 4 bases from V and 0 from J, leaving 10 bases between them. CDR3 nucleotide sequence: TGTGCCAGCAGTGGACAGGATTTCTCCTACGAGCAGTACTTC. It specifies CASSGQDFSYEQYF.

This clone appeared a few times. The junction differs from germline at one of its ends, possibly a read error. The chain combines TRBV4-1 with TRBJ2-7; 7 bases are shared with TRBD2. CDR1 and CDR2 (germline): MGHRA, YSYEKL. This CDR3 has 14 amino acids. The CDR3 loop reads CASSPLAAPYEQYF. CDR3 sequence (DNA): TGTGCCAGCAGCCCGCTAGCGGCGCCCTACGAGCAGTACTTC.

This clone is judged medium-sized (0.01 to 0.1%). The V call is TRBV30, the J call TRBJ1-1; perhaps TRBD1 as D (6 bases). This CDR3 contains 13 residues. Trimming took off 7 bases at V and 5 bases at J, with 17 bases between the two ends. CDR1 is GTSNPN and CDR2 is SVGIG in the germline V gene (reference sequence). CDR3 region: CAFEGGRGTEAFF. The CDR3 DNA reads TGTGCCTTCGAGGGGGGAAGGGGAACTGAAGCTTTCTTT.

There are a few counts of this clone. The chain couples TRBV7-6 to TRBJ1-5, with no clear D. This CDR3 comprises 13 residues. CDR1 is SGHVS and CDR2 is FNYEAQ in the germline V gene. The ends were cut back, 1 base at V and 8 bases at J, with 9 bases in the middle. CDR3 protein: CASSLEVREPQHF. The DNA for the CDR3 is TGTGCCAGCAGCTTAGAAGTTAGGGAGCCCCAGCATTTT. Full variable domain (missing parts from reference TRBV7-6 and TRBJ1-5): GAGVSQSPRYKVTKRGQDVALRCDPISGHVSLYWYRQALGQGPEFLTYFNYEAQQDKSGLPNDRFSAERPEGSISTLTIQRTEQRDSAMYRCASSLEVREPQHFGDGTRLSIL.

Relative to its sample, this clone is large (0.1 to 1%). The rearrangement joins TRBV9 to TRBJ2-7, with 8 nucleotides matching TRBD2. This CDR3 region has 15 residues. The ends lost 4 bases at V and 0 bases at J; junction bases unmatched: 6. From germline, CDR1 is SGDLS and CDR2 YYNGEE. CDR3 in DNA: TGTGCCAGCAGCCTCAGAGCGGGAGACTCCTACGAGCAGTACTTC. This gives the protein CASSLRAGDSYEQYF.

The chain combines TRBV13 with TRBJ2-4; D is uncertain. The germline gives CDR1 PRHDT, CDR2 FYEKMQ (reference sequence). The CDR3 extends over 22 amino acids. Trimming left V 0 bases short and J 7 bases short, with 34 bases between. This chain's CDR3 is CASSLGWVSPGATRPDRNIQYF. CDR3 bases: TGTGCCAGCAGCTTAGGGTGGGTGTCACCGGGTGCGACCCGCCCCGACCGGAACATTCAGTACTTC. The variable domain in full, completed from reference TRBV13 and TRBJ2-4, reads AAGVIQSPRHLIKEKRETATLKCYPIPRHDTVYWYQQGPGQDPQFLISFYEKMQSDKGSIPDRFSAQQFSDYHSELNMSSLELGDSALYFCASSLGWVSPGATRPDRNIQYFGAGTRLSVL.

CDR3 region: CASGDGSAGQSRANVLTF. The CDR3, as DNA: TGTGCTAGTGGTGACGGAAGTGCAGGACAAAGTCGGGCCAACGTCCTGACTTTC. This chain uses TRBV12-5 with TRBJ2-6; D is possibly TRBD1 (5 bases). The germline V gene has CDR1 LGHNT and CDR2 FRNRAP. The germline V and J ends were trimmed by 5 bases and 5 bases, with 22 bases remaining between them. This CDR3 is built from 18 residues.